The clone carrying this T cell receptor (beta chain) was observed at least ten times. Antigen unknown. Trimming removed 2 bases at V and 1 base at J, with 6 bases between. CDR3 size: 13 residues. Germline-derived CDR1 and CDR2 are SGHRS and YFSETQ. cDNA synthesis was performed by 5'RACE with 10-nucleotide random UMIs. Each sequencing run yielded over 170 million TCR-beta sequences from 15-18 subjects. From the 5' RACE reads, TCRdb called clonotypes with MiXCR, one entry per CDR3 protein. The sample contains 35,000 to 50,000 distinct CDR3 sequences, more than 2% of which appear only once. The sample comes from a study of neurological immune-mediated disorders. The study's findings and limits: HTLV-1-associated myelopathy showed the most TCR clonal expansion; multiple sclerosis the least, below healthy controls. Private repertoires in all groups were suggested, as expanded clones shared no CDR3 amino acid sequences across subjects.

Sequenced: PBMCs. This chain links TRBV5-1 with TRBJ1-1; D perhaps matches TRBD1 (5 bases). The source is a man aged 45-60 years with multiple sclerosis. The CDR3 nucleotides are TGCGCCAGCAGCTTACAGGAGAACACTGAAGCTTTCTTT. This gives the protein CASSLQENTEAFF.